These T cell receptor beta chains were read from a single sample in a study of response to subunit inactivated influenza vaccine. In TCRdb, the RT-PCR reads were re-called with MiXCR into one record per CDR3 protein. The sample has more than 200,000 distinct CDR3 sequences, 9.5% to 15% seen once; the top ten hold 7.8%. The sample was non-naive T cells sorted from PBMCs, taken 14 to 15 days before vaccination. These receptor sequences come from a man aged 45-65 years who received an inactivated influenza vaccine. Both conserved end residues are trimmed from each CDR3.

V	J	CDR3
TRBV2	TRBJ2-1	ASRGRTATWF
TRBV9	TRBJ2-3	ASSVGQVTDTQY
TRBV16	TRBJ2-7	ASSQSWEAEQY
TRBV13	TRBJ2-3	ASSFRDRGSLSTDTQY
TRBV5-8	TRBJ2-3	ASSLHKNRGTDTQY
TRBV6-1	TRBJ2-1	ASSRGGAAYNEQF
TRBV13	TRBJ1-1	ASSFYSKNTEAF
TRBV20-1	TRBJ1-2	SARGGTIYYGYT
TRBV7-8	TRBJ2-7	ASSLVQGGEQY
TRBV28	TRBJ1-1	ASSPWTALNTEAF
TRBV4-1	TRBJ1-5	ASSQDRGEQPQH
TRBV9	TRBJ2-3	ASTDGLAGVADTQY
TRBV7-8	TRBJ1-1	ASRSGIEAF
TRBV2	TRBJ1-2	ASSPKADYGYT
TRBV30	TRBJ2-5	AWSVGVGETKY
TRBV10-3	TRBJ2-3	AARSGRSGDTQY
TRBV18	TRBJ1-3	ASSFAPGTPSSGNTIY
TRBV5-1	TRBJ2-1	ASSLRQVYNEQF
TRBV6-2/TRBV6-3	TRBJ1-1	ASTTEGAEAF
TRBV7-2	TRBJ2-1	ASSARGLVNEQF
TRBV5-1	TRBJ2-7	ASSLGQGRGEQY
TRBV2	TRBJ1-1	ASIEQGLTNTEAF
TRBV4-2	TRBJ2-7	ASSQEQGANEQY
TRBV6-1	TRBJ1-5	ASSEHFSNQPQH
TRBV20-1	TRBJ2-1	SARAPGGPNNEQF
TRBV5-4	TRBJ2-1	ASSLGSESSYNEQF
TRBV3-1	TRBJ2-5	ASSQVSSGSAGTQY
TRBV20-1	TRBJ2-7	SARDRTSGVYEQY
TRBV18	TRBJ2-3	ASSPSNTDTQY
TRBV20-1	TRBJ2-1	SADLAGGVNEQF
TRBV6-2/TRBV6-3	TRBJ1-5	ASSYAGRTNQPQH
TRBV18	TRBJ2-7	ASSPDRNGGEQY
TRBV9	TRBJ2-5	ASSTQTGDKTQY
TRBV4-3	TRBJ1-1	ASSQDQVTVAF
TRBV7-9	TRBJ2-5	ASRRSGGMYQETQY